Each of the 16 T cell receptor beta chains below was sequenced from the same sample in a study of blood T cell repertoires in COVID-19. Profiled with immunoSEQ multiplex PCR; TCRdb holds only in-frame clones, not every one. Of 280,000 or so clones detected, 85% appear once; the ten largest clones hold roughly 2.5%. Sequencing was done on a sample of PBMCs or T cells enriched from blood (not recorded which). The receptors shown here come from a woman aged 45-65 years who had recovered from COVID-19.

This sequence joins TRBV2 and TRBJ2-1, with D perhaps matching TRBD2 (5 bases). Trimming cost V 4 bases and J 3 bases, with 13 bases left between them. In germline, CDR1 is SNHLY, CDR2 FYNNEI. This CDR3 is built from 15 residues. The CDR3 coding sequence is TGTGCCAGCAGTGCCCGGGGAGCGGTCTACAATGAGCAGTTCTTC. Its translation is CASSARGAVYNEQFF.

The rearrangement uses TRBV3-1 (or the pseudogene TRBV3-2) and TRBJ1-4; a weak D match, TRBD1 (6 bases). Germline values: CDR1 LGHDT, CDR2 YNNKEL (reference sequence). V shed 4 bases and J shed 8 bases, with 14 bases lying between them. CDR3 length equals 14 residues. The CDR3 loop is CASSPRNRDEKLFF. The CDR3 DNA sequence: TGTGCCAGCAGCCCACGAAACAGGGACGAAAAACTGTTTTTT.

The chain uses TRBV24-1 and TRBJ2-2; 8 bases align to TRBD2. There are 19 residues in the CDR3. V lost 5 bases, J lost 0 bases, and 13 bases stayed unmatched. Germline CDR1 reads KGHDR; CDR2 reads SFDVKD. CDR3 sequence reads: CATSGAGRGVFANTGELFF. The DNA of the CDR3 is TGTGCCACCAGTGGAGCTGGGCGGGGGGTATTCGCGAACACCGGGGAGCTGTTTTTT.

The chain is built from TRBV9 and TRBJ2-3, with D perhaps matching TRBD1 (5 bases). CDR3 size: 16 residues. Germline assignment: CDR1 SGDLS and CDR2 YYNGEE. V was shortened by 0 bases and J by 0 bases, with 11 bases between the two germline ends. The CDR3 spells CASSVASRASTDTQYF. CDR3 bases: TGTGCCAGCAGCGTAGCCAGCAGGGCTAGCACAGATACGCAGTATTTT.

The chain has TRBV3-1 (or the pseudogene TRBV3-2) and TRBJ1-2; TRBD1 agrees at 7 bases. The CDR3 loop spans 13 amino acids. V was pared by 2 bases and J by 7 bases, with 4 bases of the junction left unmatched. Germline V gene data show CDR1 as LGHDT and CDR2 as YNNKEL (reference sequence). The CDR3 loop is CASSQTGESGYTF. The CDR3, as DNA: TGTGCCAGCAGCCAAACAGGGGAGAGTGGCTACACCTTC.

The chain carries TRBV10-3 and TRBJ2-7; D is unresolved. CDR3 length: 11 amino acids. Trimming left V 0 bases short and J 5 bases short, with 2 bases between. CDR1 and CDR2 from the germline V gene are ENHRY and SYGVKD. The CDR3 protein is CAISESNEQYF. For the CDR3, the DNA is TGTGCCATCAGTGAGTCTAACGAGCAGTACTTC.

This clone was recorded only once. J is TRBJ2-1 and V is TRBV9; possible D gene TRBD1, 6 bases. Germline lookup yields CDR1 SGDLS and CDR2 YYNGEE. V lost 0 bases and J lost 2, with 9 bases in between. The CDR3 extends over 15 amino acids. CDR3 nucleotide sequence: TGTGCCAGCAGCGTAGAGGGGGACGCCTACAATGAGCAGTTCTTC. Residues: CASSVEGDAYNEQFF.

The rearrangement uses TRBV7-9 and TRBJ2-2; unclear D gene. Germline CDR1 reads SEHNR; CDR2 reads FQNEAQ (reference sequence). There are 15 residues in the CDR3. V lost 2 bases and J 3 bases, leaving 10 bases between the germline ends. The CDR3 DNA is TGTGCCAGCAGCTTATGGCAGGATCACACCGGGGAGCTGTTTTTT. It specifies CASSLWQDHTGELFF.

This clone turned up a few times. The chain recombines TRBV4-1 with TRBJ2-1, with 11 bases matching TRBD2. Germline trimming cut 4 bases from V and 7 bases from J; bases unmatched to any gene: 9. Germline lookup yields CDR1 MGHRA and CDR2 YSYEKL. The length of the CDR3 is 16 residues. CDR3 in amino acids: CASSRMTSGTLNEQFF. DNA of the CDR3: TGCGCCAGCAGCCGAATGACTAGCGGGACGCTTAATGAGCAGTTCTTC.

This sequence joins TRBV6-4 and TRBJ2-1, with D possibly matching TRBD2 (6 bases). Trimming took 6 bases from V and 0 from J, leaving 15 bases between them. The V gene's germline CDR1 is MRHNA and CDR2 SNTAGT. This CDR3 spans 16 amino acids. CDR3 protein: CASSVLAGASYNEQFF. CDR3 DNA sequence: TGTGCCAGCAGCGTACTAGCAGGCGCCTCCTACAATGAGCAGTTCTTC.

The chain uses TRBV3-1 (or the pseudogene TRBV3-2) and TRBJ1-3; TRBD1 might be the D (5 bases). CDR3 size: 15 residues. Germline CDR1 LGHDT, CDR2 YNNKEL (reference sequence). Trimming shortened V by 6 bases and J by 0 bases, and 12 bases separated the two germline ends. CDR3 sequence: CASSRQRTSGNTIYF. Written as DNA, the CDR3 is TGTGCCAGCAGTCGACAGAGAACCTCTGGAAACACCATATATTTT.

This chain uses TRBV18 with TRBJ2-2; D unresolved. Trimming took 5 bases from V and 4 from J, leaving 14 bases between them. The CDR3 loop spans 15 amino acids. The germline V gene encodes CDR1 KGHSH and CDR2 LQKENI. The CDR3 sequence is CASSSSQDPTGELFF. In DNA, the CDR3 is TGTGCCAGCTCATCCAGCCAGGATCCCACCGGGGAGCTGTTTTTT.

V usage is TRBV7-9 and J usage is TRBJ1-2; weak D call: TRBD1 (6 bases). This CDR3 spans 15 amino acids. V lost 0 bases to trimming and J lost 8 bases, with 16 bases between them. Germline V lookup: CDR1 SEHNR, CDR2 FQNEAQ (reference sequence). This CDR3 reads CASSLADRPSQGYTF. The DNA for the CDR3 is TGTGCCAGCAGCTTAGCTGACAGGCCCTCCCAAGGCTACACCTTC.

V usage is TRBV3-1 (or the pseudogene TRBV3-2) and J usage is TRBJ2-2; 7 bases agree with TRBD1. The CDR3 runs 19 residues. Trimming took 1 base from V and 1 from J; bases not matched to a gene: 12. Germline assignment: CDR1 LGHDT and CDR2 YNNKEL (reference sequence). This CDR3 is CASSQAVIRDSQNTGELFF. The CDR3 DNA reads as TGTGCCAGCAGCCAAGCGGTCATCCGGGACAGTCAGAACACCGGGGAGCTGTTTTTT.

This chain connects TRBV4-1 to TRBJ2-5; TRBD1 matches at 9 bases. The CDR3 length is 16 residues. The ends lost 0 bases at V and 4 bases at J; junction bases unmatched: 6. CDR1 and CDR2 from the germline V gene are MGHRA and YSYEKL. The CDR3 is CASSQDPGQGRETQYF. CDR3 DNA: TGCGCCAGCAGCCAAGACCCGGGACAGGGTAGAGAGACCCAGTACTTC.

The rearrangement joins TRBV20-1 to TRBJ2-7; weak D call: TRBD2 (5 bases). Germline CDR1 is DFQATT and CDR2 is SNEGSKA (reference sequence). The CDR3 is 16 residues long. The V gene lost 3 bases and the J gene lost 1 base, with 19 bases spanning the gap. The chain's CDR3 is CSASAPFGLISYEQYF. As DNA, the CDR3 is TGCAGTGCTAGTGCCCCCTTCGGACTGATATCCTACGAGCAGTACTTC.